The clone carrying this T cell receptor (beta chain) was recorded many times. Its antigen is undetermined. This entry belongs to a study of neurological immune-mediated disorders. V lost 7 bases, J lost 7 bases, and 11 bases stayed unmatched. This CDR3 has 15 amino acids. Synthesis of cDNA was performed by 5'RACE using 10-nucleotide random UMIs. TCRdb reprocessed the 5' RACE reads with MiXCR, giving one entry per CDR3 protein. Here the sample spans 30,000 to 45,000 distinct CDR3 sequences, approximately 10% being singletons. Preparation of the unsorted libraries drew on 2 million PBMCs stored at -80 C. Whole-study findings and limits: Private repertoires in all groups were suggested by the finding that expanded clones across subjects shared no CDR3 amino acid sequences. Falling below healthy controls, multiple sclerosis showed the least TCR clonal expansion, while HTLV-1-associated myelopathy showed the most.

This chain links TRBV12-3 or TRBV12-4 with TRBJ1-5, with TRBD1 matching 9 bases. This sequence originates from a woman in her twenties or thirties with HTLV-1-associated myelopathy (HAM/TSP). Material: PBMCs. The CDR3 nucleotides are TGTGCCAGCAAAAAAGGACAGGGGTCGGGACAGCCCCAGCATTTT. This sequence encodes CASKKGQGSGQPQHF.